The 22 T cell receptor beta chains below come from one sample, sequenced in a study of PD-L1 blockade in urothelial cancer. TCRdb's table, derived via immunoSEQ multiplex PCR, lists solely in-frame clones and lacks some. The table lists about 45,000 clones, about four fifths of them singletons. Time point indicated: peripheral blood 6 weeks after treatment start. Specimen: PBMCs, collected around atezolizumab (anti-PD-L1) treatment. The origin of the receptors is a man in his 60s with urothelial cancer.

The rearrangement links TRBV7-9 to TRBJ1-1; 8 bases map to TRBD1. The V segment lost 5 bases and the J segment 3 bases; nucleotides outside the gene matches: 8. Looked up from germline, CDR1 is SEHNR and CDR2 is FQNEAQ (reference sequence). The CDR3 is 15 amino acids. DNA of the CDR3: TGTGCCAGCAGCGACATGGACAGGGTGTACACTGAAGCTTTCTTT. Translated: CASSDMDRVYTEAFF.

This chain's CDR3 is CASSSRARYEQYF. CDR3 nucleotide sequence: TGTGCCAGCAGCTCGAGGGCCAGATACGAGCAGTACTTC. The chain employs TRBV11-1 and TRBJ2-7; D is possibly TRBD2 (5 bases). Trimming pared 4 bases from V and 4 bases from J, leaving 11 bases between. The CDR3 runs 13 residues. Per germline, CDR1 SGHAT and CDR2 FQDESV (reference sequence). Looking up the rest from reference TRBV11-1 and TRBJ2-7 gives the full variable domain: EAEVAQSPRYKITEKSQAVAFWCDPISGHATLYWYRQILGQGPELLVQFQDESVVDDSQLPKDRFSAERLKGVDSTLKIQPAELGDSAMYLCASSSRARYEQYFGPGTRLTVT.

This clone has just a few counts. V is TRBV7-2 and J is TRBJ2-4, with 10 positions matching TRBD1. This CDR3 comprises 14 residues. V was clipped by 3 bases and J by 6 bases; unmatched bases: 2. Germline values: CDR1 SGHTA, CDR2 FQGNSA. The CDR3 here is CASSFRQGANIQYF. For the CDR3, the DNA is TGTGCCAGCAGCTTCAGACAGGGGGCAAACATTCAGTACTTC.

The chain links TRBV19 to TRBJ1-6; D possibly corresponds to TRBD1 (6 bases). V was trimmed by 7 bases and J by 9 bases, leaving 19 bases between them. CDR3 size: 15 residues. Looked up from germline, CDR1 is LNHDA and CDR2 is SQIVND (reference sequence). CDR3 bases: TGTGCCAGTACCCAAGCCCGACAGGACGGTTCACCCCTCCACTTT. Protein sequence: CASTQARQDGSPLHF.

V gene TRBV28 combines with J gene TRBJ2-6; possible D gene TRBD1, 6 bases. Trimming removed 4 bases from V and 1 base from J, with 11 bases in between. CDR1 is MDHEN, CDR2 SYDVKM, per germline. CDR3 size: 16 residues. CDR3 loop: CASSSRQESGANVLTF. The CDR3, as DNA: TGTGCCAGCAGTTCGCGACAGGAGTCTGGGGCCAACGTCCTGACTTTC. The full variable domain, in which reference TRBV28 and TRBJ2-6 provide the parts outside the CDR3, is DVKVTQSSRYLVKRTGEKVFLECVQDMDHENMFWYRQDPGLGLRLIYFSYDVKMKEKGDIPEGYSVSREKKERFSLILESASTNQTSMYLCASSSRQESGANVLTFGAGSRLTVL.

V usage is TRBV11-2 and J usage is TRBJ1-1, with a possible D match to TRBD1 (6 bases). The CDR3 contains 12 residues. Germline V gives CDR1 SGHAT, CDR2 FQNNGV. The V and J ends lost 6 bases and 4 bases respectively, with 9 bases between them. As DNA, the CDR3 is TGTGCCAGCAGTCGGGGGGCCACTGAAGCTTTCTTT. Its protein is CASSRGATEAFF.

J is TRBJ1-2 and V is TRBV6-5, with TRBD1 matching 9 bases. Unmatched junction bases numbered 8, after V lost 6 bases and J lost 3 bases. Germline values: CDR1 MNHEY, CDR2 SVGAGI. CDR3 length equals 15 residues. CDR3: CASSTIRTGDYGYTF. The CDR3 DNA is TGTGCCAGCAGCACAATTCGGACAGGGGACTATGGCTACACCTTC.

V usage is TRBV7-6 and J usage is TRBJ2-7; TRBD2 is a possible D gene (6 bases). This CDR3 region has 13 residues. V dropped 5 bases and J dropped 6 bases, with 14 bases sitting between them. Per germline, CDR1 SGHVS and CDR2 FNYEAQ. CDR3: CASSRLVQGEQYF. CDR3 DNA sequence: TGTGCCAGCAGCCGACTAGTCCAGGGCGAGCAGTACTTC. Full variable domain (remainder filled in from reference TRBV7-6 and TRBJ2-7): GAGVSQSPRYKVTKRGQDVALRCDPISGHVSLYWYRQALGQGPEFLTYFNYEAQQDKSGLPNDRFSAERPEGSISTLTIQRTEQRDSAMYRCASSRLVQGEQYFGPGTRLTVT.

The CDR3 DNA reads as TGTGCCAGCAGCTCGAGGGGGATCGGTGGCTACACCTTC. It yields the protein CASSSRGIGGYTF. V and J are TRBV9 and TRBJ1-2; maybe TRBD1 (6 bases). CDR1 and CDR2 from the germline V gene are SGDLS and YYNGEE. The CDR3 is made up of 13 amino acids. The ends were cut back, 4 bases at V and 7 bases at J, with 14 bases in the middle.

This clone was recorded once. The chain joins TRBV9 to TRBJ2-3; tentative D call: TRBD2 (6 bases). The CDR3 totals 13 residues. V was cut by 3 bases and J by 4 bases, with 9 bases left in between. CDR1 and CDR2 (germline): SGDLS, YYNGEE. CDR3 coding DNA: TGTGCCAGCAGCGGCAGGGAGGCAGATACGCAGTATTTT. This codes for CASSGREADTQYF.

DNA of the CDR3: TGTGCCAGCAGCTTGGGAGCGGGGGCCGTCTCAGAGACCCAGTACTTC. Encoded protein: CASSLGAGAVSETQYF. The V and J genes are TRBV5-4 and TRBJ2-5; 8 bases align to TRBD2. The CDR3 spans 16 residues. With 0 bases clipped from V and 4 bases from J, the junction kept 8 bases outside the gene matches. In germline, CDR1 is SGHNT, CDR2 YYREEE (reference sequence).

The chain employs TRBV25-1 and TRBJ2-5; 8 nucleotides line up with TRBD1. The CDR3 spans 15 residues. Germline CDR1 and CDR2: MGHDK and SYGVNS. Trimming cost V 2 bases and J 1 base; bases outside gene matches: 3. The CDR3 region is CASSEQTGAQETQYF. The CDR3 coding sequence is TGTGCCAGCAGTGAACAGACAGGGGCCCAAGAGACCCAGTACTTC. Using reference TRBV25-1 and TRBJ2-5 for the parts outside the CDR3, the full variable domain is EADIYQTPRYLVIGTGKKITLECSQTMGHDKMYWYQQDPGMELHLIHYSYGVNSTEKGDLSSESTVSRIRTEHFPLTLESARPSHTSQYLCASSEQTGAQETQYFGPGTRLLVL.

In DNA, the CDR3 is TGTGCCAGCAGTGTGCGACAGTTCACAGATACGCAGTATTTT. Protein: CASSVRQFTDTQYF. J is TRBJ2-3 and V is TRBV28, with D possibly matching TRBD1 (5 bases). Looked up from germline, CDR1 is MDHEN and CDR2 is SYDVKM. The CDR3 covers 14 residues. V lost 5 bases to trimming and J lost 2 bases, with 11 bases between them.

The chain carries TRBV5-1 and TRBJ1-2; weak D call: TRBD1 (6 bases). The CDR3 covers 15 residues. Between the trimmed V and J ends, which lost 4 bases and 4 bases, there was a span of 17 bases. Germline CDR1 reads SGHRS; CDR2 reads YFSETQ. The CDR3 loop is CASSEAGAKVYGYTF. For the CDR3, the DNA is TGCGCCAGCAGCGAGGCAGGGGCGAAAGTCTATGGCTACACCTTC. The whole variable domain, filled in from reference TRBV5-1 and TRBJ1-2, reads KAGVTQTPRYLIKTRGQQVTLSCSPISGHRSVSWYQQTPGQGLQFLFEYFSETQRNKGNFPGRFSGRQFSNSRSEMNVSTLELGDSALYLCASSEAGAKVYGYTFGSGTRLTVV.

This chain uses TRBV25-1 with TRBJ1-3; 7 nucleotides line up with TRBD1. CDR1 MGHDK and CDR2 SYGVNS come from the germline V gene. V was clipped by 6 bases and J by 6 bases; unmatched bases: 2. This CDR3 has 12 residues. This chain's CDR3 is CASRGGENTIYF. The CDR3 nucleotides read TGTGCCAGCAGAGGGGGCGAAAACACCATATATTTT.

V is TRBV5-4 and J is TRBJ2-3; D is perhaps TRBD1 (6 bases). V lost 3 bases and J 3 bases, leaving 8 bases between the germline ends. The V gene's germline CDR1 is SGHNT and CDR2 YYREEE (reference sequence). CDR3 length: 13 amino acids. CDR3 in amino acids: CASSWGRTDTQYF. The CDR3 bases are TGTGCCAGCAGCTGGGGGCGGACAGATACGCAGTATTTT. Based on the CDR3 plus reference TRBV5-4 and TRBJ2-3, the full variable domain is ETGVTQSPTHLIKTRGQQVTLRCSSQSGHNTVSWYQQALGQGPQFIFQYYREEENGRGNFPPRFSGLQFPNYSSELNVNALELDDSALYLCASSWGRTDTQYFGPGTRLTVL.

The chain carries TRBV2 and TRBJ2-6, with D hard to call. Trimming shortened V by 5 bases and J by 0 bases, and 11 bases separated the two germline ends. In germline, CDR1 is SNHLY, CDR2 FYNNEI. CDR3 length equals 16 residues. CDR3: CASSYSGSSGANVLTF. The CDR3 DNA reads TGTGCCAGCAGTTACTCAGGTAGCTCTGGGGCCAACGTCCTGACTTTC.

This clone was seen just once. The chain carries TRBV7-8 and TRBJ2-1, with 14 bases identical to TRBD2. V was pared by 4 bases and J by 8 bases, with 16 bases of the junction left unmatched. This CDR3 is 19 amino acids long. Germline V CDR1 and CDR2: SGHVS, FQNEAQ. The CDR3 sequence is CASSSYPRLAGGQGDEQFF. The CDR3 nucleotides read TGTGCCAGCAGCTCCTACCCCCGACTAGCGGGGGGGCAAGGTGATGAGCAGTTCTTC.

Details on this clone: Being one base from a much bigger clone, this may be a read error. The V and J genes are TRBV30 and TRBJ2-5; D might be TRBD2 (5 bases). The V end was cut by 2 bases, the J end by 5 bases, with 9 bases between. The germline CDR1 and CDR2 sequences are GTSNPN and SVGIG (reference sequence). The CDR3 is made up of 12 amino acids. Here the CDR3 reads CAWSWERETQYF. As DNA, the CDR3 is TGTGCCTGGAGTTGGGAGCGGGAGACCCAGTACTTC.

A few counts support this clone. The CDR3 loop is CATSRSFVAGGSNYGYTF. The CDR3 DNA sequence: TGTGCCACCAGCCGATCCTTCGTGGCAGGGGGATCGAACTATGGCTACACCTTC. V gene TRBV15 combines with J gene TRBJ1-2, with TRBD1 identical over 7 bases. V lost 5 bases, J lost 2 bases, and 17 bases stayed unmatched. CDR3 length: 18 amino acids. Germline CDR1 is LNHNV and CDR2 is YYDKDF (reference sequence).

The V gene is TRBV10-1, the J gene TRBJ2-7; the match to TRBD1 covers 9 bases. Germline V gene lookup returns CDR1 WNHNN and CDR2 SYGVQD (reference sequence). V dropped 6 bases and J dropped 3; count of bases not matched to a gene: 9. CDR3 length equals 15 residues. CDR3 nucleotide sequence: TGCGCCAGCAGACGGGACAGGGTGAGTAGCTACGAGCAGTACTTC. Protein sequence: CASRRDRVSSYEQYF.

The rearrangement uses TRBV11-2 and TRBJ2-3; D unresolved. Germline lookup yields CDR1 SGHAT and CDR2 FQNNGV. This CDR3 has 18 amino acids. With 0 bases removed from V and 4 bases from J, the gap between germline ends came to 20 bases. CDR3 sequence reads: CASSLDRPEVPASDTQYF. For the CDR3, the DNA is TGTGCCAGCAGCTTAGACCGACCCGAGGTACCGGCCTCAGATACGCAGTATTTT. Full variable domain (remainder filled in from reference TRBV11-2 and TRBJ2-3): EAGVAQSPRYKIIEKRQSVAFWCNPISGHATLYWYQQILGQGPKLLIQFQNNGVVDDSQLPKDRFSAERLKGVDSTLKIQPAKLEDSAVYLCASSLDRPEVPASDTQYFGPGTRLTVL.